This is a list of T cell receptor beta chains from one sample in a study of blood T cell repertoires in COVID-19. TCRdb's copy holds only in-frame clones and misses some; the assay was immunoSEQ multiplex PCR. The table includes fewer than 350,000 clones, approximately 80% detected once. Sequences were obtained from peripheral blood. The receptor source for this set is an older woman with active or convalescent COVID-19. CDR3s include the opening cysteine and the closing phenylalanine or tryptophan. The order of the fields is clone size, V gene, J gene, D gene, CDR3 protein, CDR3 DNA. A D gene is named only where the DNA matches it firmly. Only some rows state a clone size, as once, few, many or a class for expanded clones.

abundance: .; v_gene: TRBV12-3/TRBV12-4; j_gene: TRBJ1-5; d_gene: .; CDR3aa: CASSLKEVSQHF; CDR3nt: TGTGCCAGCAGTTTAAAGGAGGTCTCCCAGCATTTT
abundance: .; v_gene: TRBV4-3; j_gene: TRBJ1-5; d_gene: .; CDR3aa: CASSQERGRQPQHF; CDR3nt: TGCGCCAGCAGCCAAGAAAGAGGGCGGCAGCCCCAGCATTTT
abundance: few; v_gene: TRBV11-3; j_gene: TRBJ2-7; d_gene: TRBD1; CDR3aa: CASSSGQGINEQYF; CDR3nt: TGTGCCAGCAGCTCCGGACAGGGAATAAACGAGCAGTACTTC
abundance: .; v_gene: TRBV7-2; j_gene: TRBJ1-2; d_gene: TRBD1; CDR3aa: CASSSLAGQSGYTF; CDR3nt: TGTGCCAGCAGCTCCCTCGCGGGACAGAGTGGCTACACCTTC
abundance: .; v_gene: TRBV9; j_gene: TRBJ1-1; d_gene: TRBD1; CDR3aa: CASSPRGTGGWTEAFF; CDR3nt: TGTGCCAGCAGCCCCCGAGGGACAGGGGGCTGGACTGAAGCTTTCTTT
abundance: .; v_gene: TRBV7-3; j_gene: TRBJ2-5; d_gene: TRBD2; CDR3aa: CASSSGGETQYF; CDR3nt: TGTGCCAGCAGCTCGGGGGGAGAGACCCAGTACTTC
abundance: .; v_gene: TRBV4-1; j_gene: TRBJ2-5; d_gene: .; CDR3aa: CASSQRAGPFRETQYF; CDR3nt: TGCGCCAGCAGCCAGCGAGCAGGGCCCTTTCGAGAGACCCAGTACTTC
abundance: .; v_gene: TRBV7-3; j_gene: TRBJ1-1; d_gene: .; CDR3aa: CASSAVGQNTEAFF; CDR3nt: TGTGCCAGCAGCGCCGTGGGGCAGAACACTGAAGCTTTCTTT
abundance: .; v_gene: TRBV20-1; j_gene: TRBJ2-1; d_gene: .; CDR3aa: CSARDRNEQFF; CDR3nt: TGCAGTGCTAGAGATCGGAATGAGCAGTTCTTC
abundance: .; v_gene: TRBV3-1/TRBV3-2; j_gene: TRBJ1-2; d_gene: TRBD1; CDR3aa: CASSQGTGIGYGYTF; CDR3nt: TGTGCCAGCAGCCAAGGGACAGGGATAGGCTATGGCTACACCTTC
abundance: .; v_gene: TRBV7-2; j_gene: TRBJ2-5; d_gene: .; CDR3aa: CASSSASSTSRETQYF; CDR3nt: TGTGCCAGCAGCTCAGCGTCGTCTACTAGCCGGGAGACCCAGTACTTC
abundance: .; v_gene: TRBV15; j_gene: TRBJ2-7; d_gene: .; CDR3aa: CATSLQFREAYEQYF; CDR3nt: TGTGCCACCAGTCTCCAGTTCAGGGAGGCCTACGAGCAGTACTTC
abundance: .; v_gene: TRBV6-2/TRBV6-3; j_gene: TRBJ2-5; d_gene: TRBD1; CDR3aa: CASSMGQGTVVRETQYF; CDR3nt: TGTGCCAGCAGCATGGGACAGGGGACGGTAGTCAGGGAGACCCAGTACTTC
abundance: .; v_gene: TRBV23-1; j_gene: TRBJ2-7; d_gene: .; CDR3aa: CASPLGHPLSYEQYF; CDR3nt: TGCGCCAGCCCCCTGGGACATCCCCTCTCCTACGAGCAGTACTTC
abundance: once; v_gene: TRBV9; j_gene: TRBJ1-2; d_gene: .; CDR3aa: CASSVSPVRDGYTF; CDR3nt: TGTGCCAGCAGCGTATCGCCAGTGCGGGATGGCTACACCTTC
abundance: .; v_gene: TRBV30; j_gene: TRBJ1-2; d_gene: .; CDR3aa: CAWKWTVAAYGYTF; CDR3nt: TGTGCCTGGAAGTGGACCGTAGCGGCCTATGGCTACACCTTC
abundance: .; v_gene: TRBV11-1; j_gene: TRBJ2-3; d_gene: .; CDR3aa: CASSLEGRPLADTQYF; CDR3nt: TGTGCCAGCAGCCTGGAGGGGCGCCCCCTTGCAGATACGCAGTATTTT
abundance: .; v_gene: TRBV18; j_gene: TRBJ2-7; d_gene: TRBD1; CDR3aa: CASSPGQGASYEQYF; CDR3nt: TGTGCCAGCTCACCGGGTCAGGGGGCCTCCTACGAGCAGTACTTC
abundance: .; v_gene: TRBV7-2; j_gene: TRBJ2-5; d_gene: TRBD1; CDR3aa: CASSLTAGGFQETQYF; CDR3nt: TGTGCCAGCAGCTTAACCGCAGGGGGTTTCCAGGAGACCCAGTACTTC
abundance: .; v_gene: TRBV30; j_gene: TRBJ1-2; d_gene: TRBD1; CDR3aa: CAWIQGANYGYTF; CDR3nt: TGTGCCTGGATACAGGGGGCTAACTATGGCTACACCTTC
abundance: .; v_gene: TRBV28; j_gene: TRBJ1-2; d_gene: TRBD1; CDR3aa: CASSPPGQHYGYTF; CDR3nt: TGTGCCAGCAGTCCACCGGGACAGCACTATGGCTACACCTTC
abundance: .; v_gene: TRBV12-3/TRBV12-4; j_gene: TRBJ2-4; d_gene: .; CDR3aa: CASSSPLYGGQYF; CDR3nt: TGTGCCAGCAGTTCTCCCCTGTACGGAGGGCAGTACTTC
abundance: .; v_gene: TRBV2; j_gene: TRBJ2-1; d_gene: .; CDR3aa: CASSEARHPYEQFF; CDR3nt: TGTGCCAGCAGTGAAGCGCGGCATCCCTATGAGCAGTTCTTC
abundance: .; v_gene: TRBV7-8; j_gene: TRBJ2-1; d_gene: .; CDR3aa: CASSSGLIGSSYNEQFF; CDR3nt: TGTGCCAGCAGCTCCGGACTAATCGGAAGCTCCTACAATGAGCAGTTCTTC
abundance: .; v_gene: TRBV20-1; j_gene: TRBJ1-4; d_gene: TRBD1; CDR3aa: CSARGQGAFEKLFF; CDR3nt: TGCAGTGCTCGTGGACAGGGGGCGTTCGAAAAACTGTTTTTT
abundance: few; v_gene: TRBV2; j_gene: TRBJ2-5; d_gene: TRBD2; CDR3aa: CASSLSGGSQETQYF; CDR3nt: TGTGCCAGCAGCCTTAGCGGGGGGAGCCAAGAGACCCAGTACTTC
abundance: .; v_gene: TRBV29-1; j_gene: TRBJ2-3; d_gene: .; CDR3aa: CSVEGPGGGGTDTQYF; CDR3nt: TGCAGCGTTGAAGGCCCGGGGGGCGGGGGCACAGATACGCAGTATTTT
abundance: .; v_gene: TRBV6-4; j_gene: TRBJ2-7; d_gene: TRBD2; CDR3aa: CASSDSRTSRSYEQYF; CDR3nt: TGTGCCAGCAGTGACTCCAGGACTAGTCGGTCCTACGAGCAGTACTTC
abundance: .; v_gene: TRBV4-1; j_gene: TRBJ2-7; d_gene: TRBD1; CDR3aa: CASSQDEGAAYEQYF; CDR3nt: TGCGCCAGCAGCCAAGATGAGGGGGCAGCCTACGAGCAGTACTTC
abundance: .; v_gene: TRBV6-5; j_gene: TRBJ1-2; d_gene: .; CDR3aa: CAIRRTETYGYTF; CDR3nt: TGTGCCATCAGAAGGACAGAAACCTATGGCTACACCTTC
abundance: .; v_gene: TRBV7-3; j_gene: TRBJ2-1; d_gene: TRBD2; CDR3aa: CASSLAGDNEQFF; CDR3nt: TGTGCCAGCAGCTTAGCGGGGGACAATGAGCAGTTCTTC
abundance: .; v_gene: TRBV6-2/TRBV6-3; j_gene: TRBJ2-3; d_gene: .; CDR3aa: CASSTPNTGRTDTQYF; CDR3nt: TGTGCCAGCAGTACGCCAAACACGGGGAGGACAGATACGCAGTATTTT
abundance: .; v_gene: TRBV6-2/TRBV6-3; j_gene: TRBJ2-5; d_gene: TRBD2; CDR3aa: CASSLRGAGETQYF; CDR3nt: TGTGCCAGCAGTTTGCGGGGGGCGGGGGAGACCCAGTACTTC